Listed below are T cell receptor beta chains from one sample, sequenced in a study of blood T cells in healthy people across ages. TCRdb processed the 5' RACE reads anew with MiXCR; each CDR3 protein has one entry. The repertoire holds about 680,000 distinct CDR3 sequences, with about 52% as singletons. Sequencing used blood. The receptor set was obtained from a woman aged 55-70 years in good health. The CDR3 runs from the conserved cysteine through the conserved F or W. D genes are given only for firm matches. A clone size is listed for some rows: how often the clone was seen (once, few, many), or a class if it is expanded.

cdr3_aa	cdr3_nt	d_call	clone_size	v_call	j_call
CASSRSTGYNEQYF	TGTGCCAGCAGTCGGTCGACAGGGTACAATGAGCAGTACTTC	TRBD1	-	TRBV6-2/TRBV6-3	TRBJ2-7
CASSRGTSGPYNEQYF	TGTGCCAGCAGTCGGGGGACTAGCGGACCCTACAATGAGCAGTACTTC	TRBD2	-	TRBV6-5	TRBJ2-7
CSVSGHTVNYGYTF	TGCAGCGTTTCCGGACACACTGTTAACTATGGCTACACCTTC	-	few	TRBV29-1	TRBJ1-2
CSASTTSGRTDTQYF	TGCAGTGCTAGTACGACTAGCGGGAGGACAGATACGCAGTATTTT	TRBD2	few	TRBV20-1	TRBJ2-3
CASSQARQGSYGYTF	TGCGCCAGCAGCCAAGCTAGACAGGGTAGCTATGGCTACACCTTC	TRBD1	-	TRBV4-3	TRBJ1-2
CASSYQGQGTNNEQYF	TGTGCCAGCAGCTACCAGGGACAGGGAACAAACAATGAGCAGTACTTC	TRBD1	many	TRBV7-2	TRBJ2-5
CASSFPGRYNEQFF	TGTGCCAGCAGTTTCCCCGGGAGGTACAATGAGCAGTTCTTC	TRBD2	once	TRBV28	TRBJ2-1
CASSPRDTLETQYF	TGTGCCAGCAGCCCGCGGGACACCCTAGAGACCCAGTACTTC	-	-	TRBV7-9	TRBJ2-5
CAISPTTEGADTQYF	TGTGCCATCAGTCCTACGACCGAAGGGGCAGATACGCAGTATTTT	-	-	TRBV10-3	TRBJ2-3
CASGTGKSNQPQHF	TGTGCCAGCGGGACAGGAAAGAGCAATCAGCCCCAGCATTTT	TRBD1	-	TRBV28	TRBJ1-5
CSVDRGSNEQFF	TGCAGCGTTGATAGGGGATCGAATGAGCAGTTCTTC	-	-	TRBV29-1	TRBJ2-1
CASSPGLADTGELFF	TGTGCCAGCAGCCCGGGACTAGCGGACACCGGGGAGCTGTTTTTT	TRBD2	-	TRBV7-9	TRBJ2-2
CASKSEGRGNSPLHF	TGTGCCAGCAAATCTGAGGGCAGGGGGAATTCACCCCTCCACTTT	TRBD1	-	TRBV2	TRBJ1-6
CVSMRTSSYEQYF	TGTGTCTCTATGCGGACTAGCTCCTACGAGCAGTACTTC	TRBD2	few	TRBV6-5	TRBJ2-7
CASSGHLNTEAFF	TGTGCCAGCAGTGGACACTTGAACACTGAAGCTTTCTTT	-	-	TRBV2	TRBJ1-1
CASSPPEGTVTYEQYF	TGTGCCAGCTCTCCACCGGAGGGGACCGTTACCTACGAGCAGTACTTC	-	-	TRBV18	TRBJ2-7
CASSVPGGEIGYEQFF	TGTGCCAGCAGCGTCCCAGGGGGCGAAATTGGCTATGAGCAGTTCTTC	TRBD1	-	TRBV7-9	TRBJ2-1
CASSSLAGAREQFF	TGTGCCAGCAGTTCCTTAGCGGGGGCTCGTGAGCAGTTCTTC	TRBD2	-	TRBV27	TRBJ2-1
CASKGTGTDTQYF	TGTGCCAGCAAAGGGACAGGCACAGATACGCAGTATTTT	TRBD1	-	TRBV6-2/TRBV6-3	TRBJ2-3
CSVTNRSSYEQYF	TGCAGCGTAACCAACAGGAGCTCCTACGAGCAGTACTTC	-	-	TRBV29-1	TRBJ2-7
CASRMDGGSYNEQFF	TGTGCCAGCCGTATGGATGGGGGTTCCTACAATGAGCAGTTCTTC	-	-	TRBV6-5	TRBJ2-1
CASSWARTGGSYNSPLHF	TGTGCCAGCAGTTGGGCAAGAACTGGGGGCTCCTATAATTCACCCCTCCACTTT	-	-	TRBV28	TRBJ1-6
CSSDTPSSYNEQYF	TGCAGCTCTGACACCCCGAGCTCCTACAATGAGCAGTACTTC	-	-	TRBV29-1	TRBJ2-7
CASSGQSSGFGYGYTF	TGTGCCAGCAGTGGCCAATCGTCGGGTTTTGGCTATGGCTACACCTTC	-	-	TRBV2	TRBJ1-2
CASNSRQGPLREQYF	TGTGCCAGCAACTCCCGGCAGGGACCCCTACGGGAGCAGTACTTC	-	-	TRBV7-9	TRBJ2-5
CSAERDRGDEQYF	TGCAGTGCGGAAAGGGACAGAGGAGACGAGCAGTACTTC	TRBD1	few	TRBV20-1	TRBJ2-7
CASSLRPGAARYGEKLFF	TGTGCCAGCAGCCTGCGCCCGGGGGCGGCAAGATACGGTGAAAAACTGTTTTTT	-	-	TRBV2	TRBJ1-4
CAWARGLAGYEQYF	TGTGCCTGGGCACGGGGACTAGCGGGCTACGAGCAGTACTTC	TRBD2	few	TRBV30	TRBJ2-7
CSARDPLFRNNEQFF	TGCAGTGCTAGAGACCCGTTATTTCGAAACAATGAGCAGTTCTTC	-	few	TRBV20-1	TRBJ2-1
CAISVGQSGSNQPQHF	TGTGCCATCTCGGTAGGGCAATCAGGTAGCAATCAGCCCCAGCATTTT	-	-	TRBV10-3	TRBJ1-5
CSAVRGGYGYTF	TGCAGCGCTGTACGGGGGGGCTATGGCTACACCTTC	-	few	TRBV29-1	TRBJ1-2
CASSLAGSGANVLTF	TGCGCCAGCAGCTTGGCGGGTTCGGGGGCCAACGTCCTGACTTTC	-	many	TRBV5-1	TRBJ2-6
CASSLVMSTDTQYF	TGTGCCAGCAGCTTAGTGATGAGCACAGATACGCAGTATTTT	-	-	TRBV7-2	TRBJ2-3
CASSVEPGVALYEQYF	TGTGCCAGCAGCGTAGAGCCGGGGGTAGCTCTCTACGAGCAGTACTTC	-	-	TRBV9	TRBJ2-7
CASRFTGTGHGYTF	TGTGCCAGCAGATTTACCGGGACAGGACATGGCTACACCTTC	TRBD1	once	TRBV6-2/TRBV6-3	TRBJ1-2
CSARLAGGIDEQFF	TGCAGTGCTAGACTAGCGGGAGGCATCGATGAGCAGTTCTTC	TRBD2	-	TRBV20-1	TRBJ2-1
CATSRDKAGSNVLTF	TGTGCCACCAGCAGAGATAAGGCAGGGTCCAACGTCCTGACTTTC	-	-	TRBV15	TRBJ2-6
CASSLASGGSYEQYF	TGTGCCAGCAGCTTAGCTAGCGGGGGCTCCTACGAGCAGTACTTC	TRBD2	few	TRBV11-2	TRBJ2-7
CSASWRDQETQYF	TGCAGTGCTAGTTGGCGGGACCAAGAGACCCAGTACTTC	-	-	TRBV20-1	TRBJ2-5
CASSYAGKTGQETQYF	TGTGCCAGCAGTTACGCGGGGAAGACAGGGCAAGAGACCCAGTACTTC	-	-	TRBV6-2/TRBV6-3	TRBJ2-5
CASSYGHVNNNEQFF	TGTGCCAGCAGTTACGGACACGTGAATAACAATGAGCAGTTCTTC	-	few	TRBV6-5	TRBJ2-1
CASSSGGQGVGDTQYF	TGTGCCAGCAGCTCAGGAGGACAGGGGGTAGGGGATACGCAGTATTTT	TRBD1	-	TRBV7-9	TRBJ2-3
CASSPGGGPGNEQYF	TGTGCCAGCTCACCAGGAGGGGGACCTGGGAACGAGCAGTACTTC	-	-	TRBV18	TRBJ2-7
CASNTGLKTNTQYF	TGTGCCAGCAACACCGGACTAAAAACTAATACGCAGTATTTT	-	few	TRBV6-2/TRBV6-3	TRBJ2-3
CSARGRGRQGSYEQYF	TGCAGTGCTAGAGGGAGGGGGAGACAGGGCTCCTACGAGCAGTACTTC	-	-	TRBV20-1	TRBJ2-7
CSVEGDGSSAYEQYF	TGCAGCGTTGAAGGGGACGGGAGCAGCGCCTACGAGCAGTACTTC	-	once	TRBV29-1	TRBJ2-7
CASSPGAGSYTF	TGTGCCAGCAGCCCGGGAGCCGGGAGCTACACCTTC	-	-	TRBV7-9	TRBJ1-2
CASSGTRGTDTQYF	TGTGCCAGCAGCGGGACTCGAGGCACAGATACGCAGTATTTT	-	-	TRBV3-1	TRBJ2-3
CASSLRPSGTYNEQYF	TGTGCCAGCAGTCTCCGCCCGAGCGGGACCTACAATGAGCAGTACTTC	TRBD2	-	TRBV2	TRBJ2-7
CASNQGITSYEQYF	TGTGCCAGCAACCAAGGTATAACCTCCTACGAGCAGTACTTC	-	-	TRBV3-1	TRBJ2-7
CASSPTQGWEQYF	TGTGCCAGCAGTCCGACCCAGGGGTGGGAGCAGTACTTC	-	-	TRBV12-3/TRBV12-4	TRBJ2-7
CASRRKPGDQETQYF	TGTGCCAGCAGACGCAAACCGGGAGATCAAGAGACCCAGTACTTC	-	few	TRBV27	TRBJ2-5
CASSLSADRIDEQYF	TGTGCCAGCAGTTTATCAGCGGATCGTATCGACGAGCAGTACTTC	-	few	TRBV28	TRBJ2-7
CASSPNPSESYNEQFF	TGTGCCAGCAGCCCCAATCCTAGCGAATCCTACAATGAGCAGTTCTTC	-	-	TRBV11-1	TRBJ2-1
CASSPFGGSKAGELFF	TGTGCCAGCAGCCCCTTTGGCGGGAGTAAGGCCGGGGAGCTGTTTTTT	TRBD2	-	TRBV5-6	TRBJ2-2
CASSYSTGTNYGYTF	TGTGCCAGCAGCTACTCGACAGGGACGAACTATGGCTACACCTTC	TRBD1	-	TRBV7-2	TRBJ1-2
CASSLVPLAGGEQFF	TGCGCCAGCAGCTTGGTCCCACTAGCGGGAGGCGAGCAGTTCTTC	TRBD2	few	TRBV5-1	TRBJ2-1
CASSLDRLYEQYF	TGCGCCAGCAGCTTGGACAGACTCTACGAGCAGTACTTC	-	few	TRBV5-1	TRBJ2-7